The rows below give T cell receptor beta chains drawn from one sample of a study of blood T cell repertoires in COVID-19. Some clones are missing from TCRdb's copy, which holds only in-frame ones; the method was immunoSEQ multiplex PCR. The sample shows roughly 60,000 clones, 80% to 95% of them seen only once. Sequences were obtained from peripheral blood. The receptor source for this set is a man in his fifties or sixties with active COVID-19. Both conserved end residues are part of each CDR3. A D gene is named only where the DNA matches it firmly. Clone size is stated in some rows and not others, as once, few, many or a class when expanded.

size | D | J | V | DNA | CDR3
once | TRBD2 | TRBJ2-1 | TRBV2 | TGTGCCAGCAGTGAAATCGAACTAGCGGTAAACAATGAGCAGTTCTTC | CASSEIELAVNNEQFF
. | . | TRBJ2-5 | TRBV3-1/TRBV3-2 | TGTGCCAGCAGCCAAGACCTCAGGGCGTATCAAGAGACCCAGTACTTC | CASSQDLRAYQETQYF
. | TRBD1 | TRBJ1-1 | TRBV3-1/TRBV3-2 | TGTGCCAGCAGCCAAGTGTTCTCGGCAGGGGGTACTGAAGCTTTCTTT | CASSQVFSAGGTEAFF
. | . | TRBJ2-7 | TRBV9 | TGTGCCAGCAGCGTAGATGGGGCGATGAGACTAGAAGGCGAGCAGTACTTC | CASSVDGAMRLEGEQYF
once | . | TRBJ2-7 | TRBV11-3 | TGTGCCAGCAGCTTAGGGCCAGGCTCCTACGAGCAGTACTTC | CASSLGPGSYEQYF
. | . | TRBJ1-1 | TRBV14 | TGTGCCAGCAGCGTCCCAGGGATTAATGAAGCTTTCTTT | CASSVPGINEAFF
. | . | TRBJ1-6 | TRBV27 | TGTGCCAGCAGTTTATCTGGGGGCGCGAGGGTTAATTCACCCCTCCACTTT | CASSLSGGARVNSPLHF
. | TRBD2 | TRBJ2-1 | TRBV19 | TGTGCCAGTAGTATGAGGTCCAGAGCGGGAGGGTACAATGAGCAGTTCTTC | CASSMRSRAGGYNEQFF
once | . | TRBJ2-5 | TRBV30 | TGTGCCTGGTCAGGGGAACAGACCCAGTACTTC | CAWSGEQTQYF
. | . | TRBJ1-6 | TRBV28 | TGTGCCAGCAGTTCCCCCCCATCACCCCTCCACTTT | CASSSPPSPLHF
. | TRBD1 | TRBJ1-5 | TRBV7-9 | TGTGCCAGCAGTAGGGGGCTCGGGAGCATGCAGCCCCAGCATTTT | CASSRGLGSMQPQHF
. | . | TRBJ1-4 | TRBV6-4 | TGTGCCAGCAGCGAGGACAGTACAAATGAAAAACTGTTTTTT | CASSEDSTNEKLFF
. | . | TRBJ2-7 | TRBV24-1 | TGTGCCACCAGTGAGGGAGTCTCCTACGAGCAGTACTTC | CATSEGVSYEQYF
. | TRBD1 | TRBJ2-7 | TRBV3-1/TRBV3-2 | TGTGCCAGCAGCCACGCCGGGACAGGGCCGCTCGAGCAGTACTTC | CASSHAGTGPLEQYF
. | TRBD2 | TRBJ2-5 | TRBV30 | TGTGCCTGGAGCGTCGGGGGGGTGGAGACCCAGTACTTC | CAWSVGGVETQYF